This T cell receptor (beta chain) was captured in a study of blood T cell repertoires in COVID-19. Study details: Material from acute and convalescent COVID-19 was sourced from the United States, Italy and Spain. Sources were T cells, B-cell-depleted T cells, or PBMCs; the material itself was cDNA or gDNA.

Study processing details: For nucleated cells, counts were estimated from reference gene primer amplification. Clones were read by immunoSEQ multiplex PCR, and TCRdb kept only the in-frame ones, dropping some. V, J and clone size were drawn from that table, and D and trimming were deduced from the DNA. The profile shows 200,000 to 250,000 clones, 86% of them singletons. The V gene end was trimmed by 3 bases and the J gene end by 3 bases; junction bases not matched to a gene: 4. This CDR3 has 16 amino acids. Germline assignment: CDR1 SEHNR and CDR2 FQNEAQ (reference sequence). Sequencing was carried out using peripheral blood. This rearrangement joins TRBV7-9 to TRBJ2-2; 10 bases align to TRBD1. The TCR was taken from a woman in her forties or fifties with acute or convalescent COVID-19. The CDR3 DNA reads TGTGCCAGCAGCTTCCGGGACAGGGGCTACACCGGGGAGCTGTTTTTT. This gives the protein CASSFRDRGYTGELFF.